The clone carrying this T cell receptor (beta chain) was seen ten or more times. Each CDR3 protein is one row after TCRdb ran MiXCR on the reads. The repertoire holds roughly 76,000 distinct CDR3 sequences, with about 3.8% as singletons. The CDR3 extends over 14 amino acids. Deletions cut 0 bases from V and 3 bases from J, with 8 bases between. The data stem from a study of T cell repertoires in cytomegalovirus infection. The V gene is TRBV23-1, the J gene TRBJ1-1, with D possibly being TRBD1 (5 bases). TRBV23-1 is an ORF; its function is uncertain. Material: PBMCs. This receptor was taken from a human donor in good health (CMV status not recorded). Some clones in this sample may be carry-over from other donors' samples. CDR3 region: CASSQSKGDTEAFF. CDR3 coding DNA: TGCGCCAGCAGTCAATCGAAAGGGGACACTGAAGCTTTCTTT.